This T cell receptor (beta chain) was profiled in a study of follicular helper T cells after annual influenza vaccination. Germline CDR1 SGHTS, CDR2 YDEGEE. Trimming removed 8 bases from V and 7 bases from J, with 19 bases in between. This CDR3 spans 14 amino acids. Concerning this clone itself: Its antigen is undetermined.

Whole-study results and caveats: Each annual vaccination recalled recurring oligoclonal ICOS+CD38+ cTfh clonotypes. Change in circulating plasmablasts correlated with ICOS+CD38+ cTfh clonality change.

Generated by immunoSEQ multiplex PCR, the TCRdb table keeps only in-frame clones and is missing some. The sample shows 10,000 to 15,000 clones, 75% to 85% of them seen only once. Time point given: 2014-2015 season, pre-vaccination. The rearrangement uses TRBV5-8 and TRBJ2-1; possibly TRBD1 for D (6 bases). The TCR sequence derives from an adult who received the influenza vaccine. The material was CXCR5- memory CD4+ T cells sorted from blood, obtained on the day of influenza vaccination. The CDR3 nucleotides are TGTGCCAGTCTCCAGATAGGGGGTGGGAATGAGCAGTTCTTC. Translated, it gives CASLQIGGGNEQFF.